The clone carrying this TCR beta chain occurred many times. What it binds is unknown. Trimming removed 5 bases from V and 1 base from J; junction bases left unmatched: 6. This CDR3 contains 15 residues. This record comes from a study of T cell repertoires in cytomegalovirus infection. MiXCR was run by TCRdb on the reads, yielding one entry per CDR3 protein. The sample holds some 100,000 distinct CDR3 sequences, around a quarter seen once. General study points: Dominating the ex vivo response were HLA-C-restricted CMV-specific TCR beta clonotypes.

Sequenced sample: CD8+ T cells from PBMCs. The TCR originated in a human donor in good health (CMV status not recorded). Some clones in this sample may be carry-over from other donors' samples. The chain links TRBV12-3 or TRBV12-4 to TRBJ2-7, with 9 bases matching TRBD1. The chain's CDR3 is CASSPGTGSSYEQYF. CDR3 in DNA: TGTGCCAGCAGTCCCGGGACAGGGTCGTCCTACGAGCAGTACTTC.